This T cell receptor beta chain was recovered during a study of blood T cells in healthy people across ages. The V gene lost 1 base and the J gene lost 13 bases, with 10 bases spanning the gap. This CDR3 is 12 amino acids long. Germline V gene lookup returns CDR1 KGHDR and CDR2 SFDVKD. A J-beta primer mix and a sample-barcoded 5' primer were used in a second PCR of roughly 6 to 12 cycles. TCRdb passed the 5' RACE reads through MiXCR, listing each CDR3 protein once. There are roughly 2 million distinct CDR3 sequences in the sample; about 50% occur only once, and approximately 2.1% lies in the top ten.

Material for sequencing was blood. The receptor was isolated from a middle-aged woman in good health. The J gene is TRBJ2-1, the V gene TRBV24-1; tentatively, D is TRBD2 (6 bases). In DNA, the CDR3 is TGTGCCACCAGTGATTTTCGGGAGACCCAGTTCTTC. Protein product: CATSDFRETQFF.